The source of this TCR beta chain is a study of blood T cells in healthy people across ages. Sample-barcoded 5' priming and a J-beta primer mix drove a second PCR of about 6 to 11 cycles. TCRdb re-called the 5' RACE reads with MiXCR, one entry per CDR3 protein. The sample has around 780,000 distinct CDR3 sequences, about a quarter seen once. A word on this clonotype: Its antigen remains unidentified.

This CDR3 region has 15 residues. J gave up 11 bases and V 2 bases, and 14 bases lay outside the gene matches. From germline, CDR1 is LGHNT and CDR2 FRNRAP. Points from the study as a whole: Naive CD4+ cells and diversity were both higher in long-lived donors than in aged donors.

The same specimen was also included in a second study, on T cells of mothers and their children. This second study says: Samples were obtained from a few healthy Caucasian mothers and their six children. Extracted RNA, in its entirety, went into cDNA synthesis at about 1.5 ug per 15 ul. Slightly higher overlap, not significant, was seen in related mother-child pairs than in unrelated pairs.

Source material: blood. This TCR was recovered from a boy between 10 and 17 years old in good health. The chain couples TRBV12-5 to TRBJ1-1; 7 bases line up with TRBD1. The CDR3 DNA reads TGTGCTAGTGGTTTGACCCAGGGGACAGCCTGGAGGGCTTTCTTT. It specifies CASGLTQGTAWRAFF.